Each of the 32 T cell receptor beta chains below was sequenced from the same sample in a study of blood T cell repertoires in COVID-19. Libraries were prepared by immunoSEQ multiplex PCR; TCRdb keeps only in-frame clonotypes and omits some of them. The top ten clones hold about 0.9% of a sample with a few hundred thousand clones, roughly 88% of them seen once. The sequenced material came from peripheral blood. The receptors were gathered from a human donor with COVID-19, enrolled during active disease. The donor label of this sample is uncertain.

The chain carries TRBV7-3 and TRBJ2-1; 8 nucleotides align to TRBD1. CDR1 and CDR2 from the germline V gene are SGHTA and FQGTGA. CDR3 length: 15 amino acids. Trimming removed 5 bases from V and 7 bases from J; junction bases left unmatched: 10. DNA of the CDR3: TGTGCCAGCAGCCTGACAGGGGATTTGGGTAATGAGCAGTTCTTC. Translated, it gives CASSLTGDLGNEQFF.

The gene calls are TRBV19 and TRBJ2-7; 8 bases agree with TRBD2. The CDR3 loop spans 16 amino acids. Germline CDR1 reads LNHDA; CDR2 reads SQIVND (reference sequence). V shed 5 bases and J 1 base; nucleotides not matched to a gene: 10. CDR3 bases: TGTGCCAGTAGTGCCCAAACTAGCGGTAAATCCTACGAGCAGTACTTC. It codes for CASSAQTSGKSYEQYF. Using reference TRBV19 and TRBJ2-7 for the parts outside the CDR3, the full variable domain is DGGITQSPKYLFRKEGQNVTLSCEQNLNHDAMYWYRQDPGQGLRLIYYSQIVNDFQKGDIAEGYSVSREKKESFPLTVTSAQKNPTAFYLCASSAQTSGKSYEQYFGPGTRLTVT.

This clone was recorded only once. V and J are TRBV4-3 and TRBJ1-4; D remains ambiguous. Germline CDR1 and CDR2: LGHNA and YSLEER. CDR3 length: 16 residues. The germline V and J ends were trimmed by 0 bases and 6 bases, with 14 bases remaining between them. CDR3 bases: TGCGCCAGCAGCCAAGATTACGGGATTCGAGATGAAAAACTGTTTTTT. Translated: CASSQDYGIRDEKLFF.

The chain has TRBV6-4 and TRBJ2-5; 9 nucleotides match TRBD1. The CDR3 totals 15 residues. The V and J ends lost 6 bases and 5 bases, in that order; junction bases with no gene match: 10. CDR1 is MRHNA, CDR2 SNTAGT, per germline. CDR3 sequence reads: CASRSPGQGGETQYF. The CDR3 DNA reads as TGTGCCAGCAGATCTCCGGGACAGGGTGGGGAGACCCAGTACTTC.

This clone showed up just a few times. The chain recombines TRBV19 with TRBJ2-3, with a weak D call TRBD1 (6 bases). CDR1 and CDR2 from the germline V gene are LNHDA and SQIVND (reference sequence). The CDR3 is made up of 15 amino acids. Deletions cut 8 bases from V and 0 bases from J, with 15 bases between. The CDR3 DNA follows: TGTGCCAGTGGCCCCGGGACAAGTAGCACAGATACGCAGTATTTT. It codes for CASGPGTSSTDTQYF.

This chain connects TRBV5-6 to TRBJ1-1; maybe TRBD1 (6 bases). The CDR3 contains 13 residues. Germline lookup yields CDR1 SGHDT and CDR2 YYEEEE. The V end was cut by 3 bases, the J end by 6 bases, with 12 bases between. The CDR3 nucleotides read TGTGCCAGCAGCTCAGGGGTGAGGGCTGAAGCTTTCTTT. The encoded protein is CASSSGVRAEAFF.

The chain is built from TRBV6-5 and TRBJ2-7; 9 nucleotides match TRBD2. The germline gives CDR1 MNHEY, CDR2 SVGAGI. V was clipped by 4 bases and J by 3 bases; unmatched bases: 10. The CDR3 has 16 residues. CDR3 DNA sequence: TGTGCCAGCAGTTCAGGGGGTAGCGGGAGAGGCTACGAGCAGTACTTC. Translated, it gives CASSSGGSGRGYEQYF.

The chain links TRBV29-1 to TRBJ2-3, with a tentative D call TRBD1 (5 bases). Germline V CDR1 and CDR2: SQVTM, ANQGSEA. The CDR3 sequence is 13 residues long. Trimming left V 1 base short and J 5 bases short, with 10 bases between. CDR3 sequence (DNA): TGCAGCGTTGAAGGCAGGGTCGGAGATACGCAGTATTTT. Protein sequence: CSVEGRVGDTQYF.

The rearrangement joins TRBV10-3 to TRBJ2-7; TRBD1 matches at 9 bases. Germline trimming cut 6 bases from V and 5 bases from J; bases unmatched to any gene: 11. Germline CDR1 is ENHRY and CDR2 is SYGVKD. The CDR3 has 15 amino acids. The CDR3 DNA reads TGTGCCATCAGATCCTCCGGGGACAGGGAACACGAGCAGTACTTC. This sequence encodes CAIRSSGDREHEQYF.

This clone is a singleton in its sample. The V gene is TRBV19, the J gene TRBJ1-1; D is perhaps TRBD1 (5 bases). V was clipped by 7 bases and J by 7 bases, with 16 bases between them. This CDR3 has 13 amino acids. Germline values: CDR1 LNHDA, CDR2 SQIVND (reference sequence). CDR3 in amino acids: CASTQARGIEAFF. In nucleotides, the CDR3 is TGTGCCAGTACACAGGCCCGGGGGATTGAAGCTTTCTTT.

This clone was seen only a few times. The CDR3 sequence: CASSLTGGPNEKLFF. The DNA of the CDR3 is TGTGCCAGCAGCTTGACAGGGGGCCCTAATGAAAAACTGTTTTTT. The J gene is TRBJ1-4, the V gene TRBV7-3, with 10 bases aligning to TRBD1. The CDR3 contains 15 residues. J was trimmed by 3 bases and V by 3 bases; bases with no gene match: 1. Germline CDR1 and CDR2: SGHTA and FQGTGA. The entire variable domain, with the rest obtained from reference TRBV7-3 and TRBJ1-4, is as follows: GAGVSQTPSNKVTEKGKYVELRCDPISGHTALYWYRQSLGQGPEFLIYFQGTGAADDSGLPNDRFFAVRPEGSVSTLKIQRTERGDSAVYLCASSLTGGPNEKLFFGSGTQLSVL.

Notes on this clone: An end of the junction does not agree with germline; a read error may underlie this. The chain carries TRBV28 and TRBJ1-1; tentatively, D is TRBD1 (6 bases). The germline V gene has CDR1 MDHEN and CDR2 SYDVKM. This CDR3 contains 10 residues. The CDR3 here is CASSRRTVNF. As DNA, the CDR3 is TGTGCCAGCAGTCGGCGGACAGTGAACTTT.

This clone was seen more than once but under ten times. The V gene is TRBV3-1 (or the pseudogene TRBV3-2), the J gene TRBJ1-2; TRBD1 might be the D (6 bases). Trimming stripped 0 bases from V and 6 bases from J, with 20 bases between. Germline V lookup: CDR1 LGHDT, CDR2 YNNKEL (reference sequence). This CDR3 has 17 residues. The CDR3 DNA reads as TGTGCCAGCAGCCAAGATTCTTTAGCAGAGGGGGTTGATGGCTACACCTTC. Amino acids: CASSQDSLAEGVDGYTF.

This clone was observed a single time. The genes are TRBV3-1 (or the pseudogene TRBV3-2) and TRBJ2-1; 14 nucleotides align to TRBD2. This CDR3 is built from 17 residues. From germline, CDR1 is LGHDT and CDR2 YNNKEL (reference sequence). J gave up 9 bases and V 4 bases, and 11 bases lay outside the gene matches. CDR3 coding DNA: TGTGCCAGCAGCCCAAGAAGACTAGCGGGAGGGATGGGTGAGCAGTTCTTC. Protein product: CASSPRRLAGGMGEQFF.

V and J are TRBV27 and TRBJ2-1; the match to TRBD2 covers 12 bases. Germline V gene sequence: CDR1 MNHEY, CDR2 SMNVEV (reference sequence). V dropped 4 bases and J dropped 7; count of bases not matched to a gene: 5. The CDR3 is 15 amino acids. The CDR3 nucleotides are TGTGCCAGCAGTTCGCTAGCGGGAGGGCCGAATGAGCAGTTCTTC. It translates to CASSSLAGGPNEQFF.

This clone was found once. V gene TRBV5-1 combines with J gene TRBJ1-6; D might be TRBD1 (5 bases). The ends were cut back, 0 bases at V and 8 bases at J, with 12 bases in the middle. This CDR3 is built from 15 residues. CDR1 is SGHRS, CDR2 YFSETQ, per germline. CDR3 DNA sequence: TGCGCCAGCAGCTTGGAACGGACGGGGGATTCACCCCTCCACTTT. This codes for CASSLERTGDSPLHF. Supplemented by reference TRBV5-1 and TRBJ1-6, the full variable domain reads KAGVTQTPRYLIKTRGQQVTLSCSPISGHRSVSWYQQTPGQGLQFLFEYFSETQRNKGNFPGRFSGRQFSNSRSEMNVSTLELGDSALYLCASSLERTGDSPLHFGNGTRLTVT.

The rearrangement joins TRBV6-2 or TRBV6-3 to TRBJ1-6; tentatively, D is TRBD1 (5 bases). Per the germline V gene, CDR1 is MNHEY and CDR2 is SVGEGT. The CDR3 runs 14 residues. The V end lost 2 bases, the J end lost 13 bases, and 15 bases lay between the germline ends. The CDR3 sequence: CASSYGWGGSPLHF. The CDR3 nucleotides read TGTGCCAGCAGTTACGGGTGGGGGGGTTCGCCCCTCCACTTT.

This chain uses TRBV9 with TRBJ1-3; D possibly corresponds to TRBD1 (5 bases). V was trimmed by 0 bases and J by 0 bases, leaving 10 bases between them. The CDR3 runs 16 residues. Germline V lookup: CDR1 SGDLS, CDR2 YYNGEE. The CDR3 protein is CASSVGAGLSGNTIYF. The DNA for the CDR3 is TGTGCCAGCAGCGTAGGGGCAGGGCTCTCTGGAAACACCATATATTTT.

This clone was seen only a few times. This chain connects TRBV4-2 to TRBJ2-7; TRBD2 matches 7 bases. The CDR3 contains 15 residues. Germline lookup yields CDR1 LGHNA and CDR2 YNFKEQ. Trimming at V came to 1 base and at J to 5 bases, leaving 8 bases not matched to a gene. The CDR3 region has the DNA TGTGCCAGCAGCCAAGGAGGCGGGAGTGAGGACGAGCAGTACTTC. Its translation is CASSQGGGSEDEQYF.

The chain links TRBV6-5 to TRBJ2-3; 10 nucleotides agree with TRBD2. This CDR3 spans 13 amino acids. Germline trimming cut 7 bases from V and 13 bases from J; bases unmatched to any gene: 11. Germline V gives CDR1 MNHEY, CDR2 SVGAGI. CDR3 in amino acids: CASKGTSAGFEYF. In DNA form, the CDR3 reads TGTGCCAGCAAAGGGACTAGCGCCGGGTTCGAGTATTTT.

The chain links TRBV10-1 to TRBJ2-5; no firm D call. The germline V gene has CDR1 WNHNN and CDR2 SYGVQD (reference sequence). The CDR3 has 11 residues. The ends were cut back, 10 bases at V and 5 bases at J, with 11 bases in the middle. Here the CDR3 reads CATPMEETQYF. DNA of the CDR3: TGCGCCACCCCCATGGAGGAGACCCAGTACTTC.

Here the CDR3 reads CASSKGQGGTEAFF. For the CDR3, the DNA is TGTGCCAGCAGCAAGGGACAGGGGGGTACTGAAGCTTTCTTT. The gene calls are TRBV7-3 and TRBJ1-1; TRBD1 agrees at 11 bases. This CDR3 spans 14 amino acids. Germline assignment: CDR1 SGHTA and CDR2 FQGTGA. V gave up 5 bases and J gave up 5 bases; unmatched junction bases: 4.

The genes are TRBV6-5 and TRBJ2-3; TRBD2 matches 7 bases. This CDR3 region has 16 residues. Germline CDR1 and CDR2: MNHEY and SVGAGI. Losses at the gene ends were 4 bases for V and 2 bases for J; bases not matched to a gene: 9. The CDR3 coding sequence is TGTGCCAGCAGTTTTCGGGCTAGCGGCCTCACAGATACGCAGTATTTT. This gives the protein CASSFRASGLTDTQYF.

The chain uses TRBV7-6 and TRBJ2-6, with TRBD2 matching over 10 bases. The trim removed 5 bases at V and 9 bases at J, leaving 7 bases unmatched. The CDR3 loop spans 15 amino acids. CDR1 SGHVS and CDR2 FNYEAQ come from the germline V gene. The CDR3 protein is CASSPPSGSNNVLTF. The CDR3 DNA reads as TGTGCCAGCAGCCCACCTAGCGGGAGCAACAACGTCCTGACTTTC.

The genes are TRBV3-1 (or the pseudogene TRBV3-2) and TRBJ2-1; 8 bases match TRBD1. This CDR3 has 14 residues. Germline lookup yields CDR1 LGHDT and CDR2 YNNKEL (reference sequence). J was trimmed by 7 bases and V by 4 bases; bases with no gene match: 6. The CDR3 region is CASSLTDRGNEQFF. Here the CDR3 DNA reads TGTGCCAGCAGCCTAACCGACAGGGGAAATGAGCAGTTCTTC.

The chain recombines TRBV19 with TRBJ2-5; D is perhaps TRBD1 (7 bases). The CDR3 spans 14 residues. V shed 8 bases and J shed 5 bases, with 18 bases lying between them. Germline lookup yields CDR1 LNHDA and CDR2 SQIVND (reference sequence). The CDR3 bases are TGTGCCAGTTCGGCGCAGGGGGGCTCGGAGACCCAGTACTTC. Its protein is CASSAQGGSETQYF.

The V and J genes are TRBV7-6 and TRBJ2-7; D is perhaps TRBD2 (6 bases). The CDR3 covers 14 residues. From germline, CDR1 is SGHVS and CDR2 FNYEAQ. Trimming pared 5 bases from V and 0 bases from J, leaving 11 bases between. The CDR3 DNA is TGTGCCAGCAGCCCCGGGACTTTCTCCTACGAGCAGTACTTC. It encodes CASSPGTFSYEQYF. Based on the CDR3 plus reference TRBV7-6 and TRBJ2-7, the full variable domain is GAGVSQSPRYKVTKRGQDVALRCDPISGHVSLYWYRQALGQGPEFLTYFNYEAQQDKSGLPNDRFSAERPEGSISTLTIQRTEQRDSAMYRCASSPGTFSYEQYFGPGTRLTVT.

The CDR3 loop is CASSQTGQNTEAFF. CDR3 nucleotides: TGTGCCAGCAGCCAGACAGGACAGAACACTGAAGCTTTCTTT. V is TRBV4-2 and J is TRBJ1-1, with a possible D match to TRBD1 (6 bases). The germline V and J ends were trimmed by 3 bases and 1 base, with 9 bases remaining between them. CDR3 size: 14 residues. Germline assignment: CDR1 LGHNA and CDR2 YNFKEQ.

The chain carries TRBV7-9 and TRBJ2-5; maybe TRBD2 (5 bases). This CDR3 has 15 residues. V was shortened by 0 bases and J by 1 base, with 9 bases between the two germline ends. Looked up from germline, CDR1 is SEHNR and CDR2 is FQNEAQ (reference sequence). CDR3 bases: TGTGCCAGCAGCTTAGCTAACGGGATCCAAGAGACCCAGTACTTC. Translation: CASSLANGIQETQYF.

As concerns this clone: One junction end does not reproduce the germline sequence, and a read error may be involved. V is TRBV19 and J is TRBJ1-4, with D uncertain. The germline V gene has CDR1 LNHDA and CDR2 SQIVND (reference sequence). The CDR3 consists of 14 residues. CDR3 DNA sequence: TGTGCCAGCAGTAGGGCCGCCACGAATGAAAAACTGTTTTTT. This codes for CASSRAATNEKLFF.

The chain recombines TRBV7-3 with TRBJ1-2; D is perhaps TRBD1 (6 bases). The germline gives CDR1 SGHTA, CDR2 FQGTGA. V was clipped by 5 bases and J by 7 bases, with 14 bases between them. CDR3 length equals 13 residues. The CDR3 reads CASSPDRFSGYTF. DNA for the CDR3: TGTGCCAGCAGCCCCGACAGGTTCTCTGGCTACACCTTC.

The chain links TRBV11-2 to TRBJ1-5; 8 bases align to TRBD1. V was pared by 6 bases and J by 7 bases, with 8 bases of the junction left unmatched. The CDR3 has 14 amino acids. Germline V gene data show CDR1 as SGHAT and CDR2 as FQNNGV. CDR3 DNA: TGTGCCAGCAGTTCTCAGGGGGCAGGACAGCCCCAGCATTTT. Its translation is CASSSQGAGQPQHF. The entire variable domain, with the rest obtained from reference TRBV11-2 and TRBJ1-5, is as follows: EAGVAQSPRYKIIEKRQSVAFWCNPISGHATLYWYQQILGQGPKLLIQFQNNGVVDDSQLPKDRFSAERLKGVDSTLKIQPAKLEDSAVYLCASSSQGAGQPQHFGDGTRLSIL.